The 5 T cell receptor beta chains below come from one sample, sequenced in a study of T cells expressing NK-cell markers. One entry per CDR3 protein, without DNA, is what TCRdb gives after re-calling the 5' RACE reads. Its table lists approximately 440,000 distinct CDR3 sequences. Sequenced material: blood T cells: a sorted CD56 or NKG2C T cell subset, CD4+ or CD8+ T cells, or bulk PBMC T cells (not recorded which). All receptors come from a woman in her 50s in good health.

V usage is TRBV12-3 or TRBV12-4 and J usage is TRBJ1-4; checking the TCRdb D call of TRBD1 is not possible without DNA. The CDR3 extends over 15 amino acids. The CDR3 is CASGRQSATNEKLFF.

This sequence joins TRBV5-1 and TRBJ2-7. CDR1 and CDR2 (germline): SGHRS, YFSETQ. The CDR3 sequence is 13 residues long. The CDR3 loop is CASSFGRDFEQYF.

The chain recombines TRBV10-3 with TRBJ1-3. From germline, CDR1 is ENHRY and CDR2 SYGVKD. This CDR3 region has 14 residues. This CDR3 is CAIRQQGSGNTIYF.

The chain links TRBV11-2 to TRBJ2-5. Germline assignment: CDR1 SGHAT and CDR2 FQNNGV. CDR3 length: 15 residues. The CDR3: CASSQHGLGRETQYF. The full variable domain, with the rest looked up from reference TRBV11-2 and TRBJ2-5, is EAGVAQSPRYKIIEKRQSVAFWCNPISGHATLYWYQQILGQGPKLLIQFQNNGVVDDSQLPKDRFSAERLKGVDSTLKIQPAKLEDSAVYLCASSQHGLGRETQYFGPGTRLLVL.

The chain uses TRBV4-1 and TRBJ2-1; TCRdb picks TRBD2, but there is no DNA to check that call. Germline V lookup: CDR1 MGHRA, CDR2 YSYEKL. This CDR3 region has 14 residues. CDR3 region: CASSTRELYNEQFF.